The 30 T cell receptor beta chains reported below all come from one sample, sequenced in a study of vaccination and CD4 T cells after COVID-19. Antigens of these TCRs are unknown. Treatment specified: approximately nine-day PBMC culture with coronavirus spike peptide pools or control peptides (ViraFEST assay). The Oncomine TCR Beta short-read assay generated sequence data from the DNA of cultured CD4+ T cells. TCRdb re-called the PCR reads with MiXCR, one entry per CDR3 protein. The sample carries some 13,000 distinct CDR3 sequences, roughly 52% recorded once. The sample consisted of CD4+ T cells from blood, cultured in vitro. The receptors were sampled from a human donor who had recovered from COVID-19.

This clonotype showed up just a few times. This chain links TRBV6-2 or TRBV6-3 with TRBJ2-4; 8 bases agree with TRBD1. This CDR3 is 14 amino acids long. Per the germline V gene, CDR1 is MNHEY and CDR2 is SVGEGT. V lost 6 bases, J lost 8 bases, and 9 bases stayed unmatched. CDR3 coding DNA: TGTGCCAGCAGAGAACCGGGACAGGAGGACATTCAGTACTTC. This encodes CASREPGQEDIQYF.

This clonotype was counted only a few times. The V gene is TRBV6-5, the J gene TRBJ1-5; TRBD1 matches 12 bases. CDR1 and CDR2 (germline): MNHEY, SVGAGI. V shed 4 bases and J 12 bases; nucleotides not matched to a gene: 7. The CDR3 totals 14 residues. CDR3: CASSSGQGAKHQHF. The CDR3 DNA reads TGTGCCAGCAGTTCGGGACAGGGGGCGAAGCACCAGCATTTT.

This clonotype was seen only a few times. The rearrangement uses TRBV14 and TRBJ1-5; D is possibly TRBD1 (6 bases). Germline-derived CDR1 and CDR2 are SGHDN and FVKESK. CDR3 length: 14 amino acids. Trimming shortened V by 4 bases and J by 9 bases, and 16 bases separated the two germline ends. The CDR3 protein is CASSLGVGGAPQHF. The CDR3 DNA sequence: TGTGCCAGCAGCCTCGGAGTAGGGGGAGCGCCCCAGCATTTT.

V gene TRBV6-5 combines with J gene TRBJ1-5, with D possibly TRBD1 on 5 matching bases. The CDR3 is made up of 14 amino acids. Germline CDR1 MNHEY, CDR2 SVGAGI. Between the trimmed V and J ends, which lost 2 bases and 8 bases, there was a span of 13 bases. CDR3 residues: CASSYRGFFEPQHF. The CDR3 DNA follows: TGTGCCAGCAGTTACAGGGGTTTCTTTGAGCCCCAGCATTTT.

A few counts support this clonotype. The chain employs TRBV30 and TRBJ2-5; 8 bases are shared with TRBD2. Germline lookup yields CDR1 GTSNPN and CDR2 SVGIG (reference sequence). The ends lost 0 bases at V and 5 bases at J; junction bases unmatched: 14. The CDR3 is made up of 17 amino acids. The CDR3 is CAWSVSAGVPKSETQYF. The CDR3 DNA is TGTGCCTGGAGTGTATCAGCGGGAGTTCCCAAGTCGGAGACCCAGTACTTC.

The V and J genes are TRBV15 and TRBJ2-5, with D unclear. Germline CDR1 is LNHNV and CDR2 is YYDKDF (reference sequence). V was trimmed by 1 base and J by 0 bases, leaving 9 bases between them. CDR3 length: 15 residues. This CDR3 is CATSRARVYQETQYF. CDR3 sequence (DNA): TGTGCCACCAGCAGAGCAAGGGTATACCAAGAGACCCAGTACTTC.

The V and J genes are TRBV7-2 and TRBJ2-7; 14 bases match TRBD2. The germline V gene has CDR1 SGHTA and CDR2 FQGNSA. V trimming: 5 bases; J trimming: 6 bases; junction bases outside the gene matches: 21. The CDR3 length is 20 residues. The CDR3 coding sequence is TGTGCCAGCAGCCCAGGGACTAGCGGGAGCGGCGTTTCCCCGAGAGCCGAGCAGTACTTC. Its translation: CASSPGTSGSGVSPRAEQYF.

The V call is TRBV19, the J call TRBJ2-2; 8 bases map to TRBD1. CDR1 and CDR2 from the germline V gene are LNHDA and SQIVND (reference sequence). With 3 bases clipped from V and 3 bases from J, the junction kept 6 bases outside the gene matches. The CDR3 is 16 amino acids. The CDR3 DNA reads TGTGCCAGTAGTATGTTTGCAGGGGGCTACACCGGGGAGCTGTTTTTT. Residues: CASSMFAGGYTGELFF.

The chain joins TRBV7-3 to TRBJ2-2, with TRBD1 as a possible D gene (6 bases). The V gene's germline CDR1 is SGHTA and CDR2 FQGTGA. This CDR3 has 14 amino acids. The germline V and J ends were trimmed by 5 bases and 4 bases, with 11 bases remaining between them. CDR3 sequence (DNA): TGTGCCAGCAGCCCCTCCAGGGGCACCGGGGAGCTGTTTTTT. It specifies CASSPSRGTGELFF.

For the CDR3, the DNA is TGTGCCAGCAGTTTAGGTTCTAGCCGCCCCTACGAGCAGTACTTC. This translates into CASSLGSSRPYEQYF. This chain joins TRBV12-3 or TRBV12-4 and TRBJ2-7, with D possibly being TRBD2 (5 bases). V was pared by 1 base and J by 2 bases, with 12 bases between. This CDR3 has 15 amino acids.

The chain uses TRBV6-1 and TRBJ1-1; TRBD1 agrees at 7 bases. Trimming removed 8 bases from V and 0 bases from J; junction bases left unmatched: 6. Germline CDR1 MNHNS, CDR2 SASEGT. CDR3 length: 14 amino acids. The CDR3 loop is CASLPGQMNTEAFF. Here the CDR3 DNA reads TGTGCCAGCCTCCCGGGACAGATGAACACTGAAGCTTTCTTT.

This clonotype was seen only a few times. The J gene is TRBJ2-5, the V gene TRBV30, with D perhaps matching TRBD1 or TRBD2 (5 bases each). The CDR3 is 14 amino acids. From germline, CDR1 is GTSNPN and CDR2 SVGIG (reference sequence). V lost 1 base to trimming and J lost 5 bases, with 14 bases between them. This CDR3 reads CAWSGQGRFETQYF. Here the CDR3 DNA reads TGTGCCTGGAGTGGTCAGGGACGGTTTGAGACCCAGTACTTC.

The gene calls are TRBV20-1 and TRBJ2-6; possibly TRBD1 for D (5 bases). There are 16 residues in the CDR3. Germline V lookup: CDR1 DFQATT, CDR2 SNEGSKA (reference sequence). The V end was cut by 7 bases, the J end by 0 bases, with 16 bases between. The CDR3 DNA sequence: TGCAGTGTCCCCCCGTTGGGGCTCTCTGGGGCCAACGTCCTGACTTTC. It specifies CSVPPLGLSGANVLTF.

Only one count was recorded for this clonotype. The V call is TRBV6-1, the J call TRBJ1-4, with D possibly TRBD1 on 6 matching bases. CDR3 length equals 16 residues. Germline CDR1 is MNHNS and CDR2 is SASEGT. Trimming pared 4 bases from V and 6 bases from J, leaving 18 bases between. For the CDR3, the DNA is TGTGCCAGCAGTGCAACAACAGGGACGGGAGATGAAAAACTGTTTTTT. It encodes CASSATTGTGDEKLFF.

The CDR3 reads CASSHAPSTRVIGELFF. CDR3 in DNA: TGTGCCAGCAGCCATGCCCCTAGTACGCGAGTAATCGGGGAGCTGTTTTTT. The J gene is TRBJ2-2, the V gene TRBV14; no reliable D call. The CDR3 runs to 17 residues. CDR1 is SGHDN, CDR2 FVKESK, per germline. Trimming took 3 bases from V and 7 from J, leaving 21 bases between them.

This clonotype was counted once. The V call is TRBV2, the J call TRBJ1-4; D is ambiguous. The V end lost 11 bases, the J end lost 5 bases, and 12 bases lay between the germline ends. Germline V gene lookup returns CDR1 SNHLY and CDR2 FYNNEI. This CDR3 spans 12 amino acids. The CDR3 DNA reads TGTGCCTCCGTCGGTCTGAATGAAAAACTGTTTTTT. Translating gives CASVGLNEKLFF.

J is TRBJ1-1 and V is TRBV27, with D hard to call. V dropped 4 bases and J dropped 5 bases, with 8 bases sitting between them. This CDR3 is built from 12 residues. Germline lookup yields CDR1 MNHEY and CDR2 SMNVEV (reference sequence). CDR3 in amino acids: CASSSGRTEAFF. CDR3 nucleotide sequence: TGTGCCAGCAGTTCCGGGAGGACTGAAGCTTTCTTT.

The rearrangement joins TRBV6-2 or TRBV6-3 to TRBJ1-5; 8 bases fit TRBD1. This CDR3 region has 16 residues. Germline V CDR1 and CDR2: MNHEY, SVGEGT. J gave up 1 base and V 4 bases, and 6 bases lay outside the gene matches. CDR3 loop: CASSSADRGSNQPQHF. The CDR3 region has the DNA TGTGCCAGCAGTTCCGCTGACAGGGGAAGCAATCAGCCCCAGCATTTT.

This clonotype has just a few counts. The chain is built from TRBV28 and TRBJ1-2, with D perhaps matching TRBD1 (5 bases). This CDR3 comprises 14 residues. V lost 6 bases and J lost 1, with 12 bases in between. CDR1 MDHEN and CDR2 SYDVKM come from the germline V gene. The CDR3 DNA follows: TGTGCCAGCAGAGGCAGGGCAAGTAACTATGGCTACACCTTC. Translation: CASRGRASNYGYTF.

The chain has TRBV7-9 and TRBJ2-7; the match to TRBD2 covers 8 bases. V lost 5 bases, J lost 3 bases, and 9 bases stayed unmatched. The germline V gene encodes CDR1 SEHNR and CDR2 FQNEAQ (reference sequence). The CDR3 runs 15 residues. The CDR3 loop reads CASSPRSTSVYEQYF. In DNA, the CDR3 is TGTGCCAGCAGCCCCCGTTCGACTAGCGTCTACGAGCAGTACTTC.

The rearrangement uses TRBV20-1 and TRBJ1-5, with 9 bases that match TRBD1. With V trimmed by 6 bases and J by 6 bases, 9 bases remained unmatched. This CDR3 spans 14 amino acids. Germline V gene data show CDR1 as DFQATT and CDR2 as SNEGSKA (reference sequence). The DNA for the CDR3 is TGCAGTGCAAACTCCGGGACAGGGATTCAGCCCCAGCATTTT. Amino acid sequence: CSANSGTGIQPQHF.

The V and J genes are TRBV19 and TRBJ2-7, with 8 bases fitting TRBD1. The CDR3 contains 15 residues. Germline CDR1 and CDR2: LNHDA and SQIVND (reference sequence). The ends lost 3 bases at V and 6 bases at J; junction bases unmatched: 10. CDR3 amino acids: CASSISPGGAGEQYF. The CDR3 nucleotides read TGTGCCAGTAGTATTTCTCCAGGGGGCGCGGGCGAGCAGTACTTC.

The chain uses TRBV27 and TRBJ1-6; D is unresolved. CDR1 is MNHEY and CDR2 is SMNVEV in the germline V gene (reference sequence). This CDR3 comprises 15 residues. Trimming shortened V by 2 bases and J by 3 bases, and 8 bases separated the two germline ends. CDR3 sequence reads: CASSLRGNYNSPLHF. The CDR3 DNA follows: TGTGCCAGCAGTTTACGGGGTAACTATAATTCACCCCTCCACTTT.

This clonotype occurred once. The rearrangement uses TRBV29-1 and TRBJ2-2, with D possibly being TRBD1 (6 bases). Germline V gene data show CDR1 as SQVTM and CDR2 as ANQGSEA. The CDR3 is 11 residues long. V lost 7 bases and J 5 bases, leaving 8 bases between the germline ends. The CDR3 DNA follows: TGCAGCGCTACAGGGACCGGGGAGCTGTTTTTT. Amino acid sequence: CSATGTGELFF.

The chain couples TRBV27 to TRBJ2-5; TRBD1 or TRBD2 may be the D gene (5 bases each). There are 15 residues in the CDR3. Germline V lookup: CDR1 MNHEY, CDR2 SMNVEV (reference sequence). V gave up 6 bases and J gave up 2 bases, with 16 bases separating them. CDR3 loop: CASSFIGEGQETQYF. The CDR3 DNA is TGTGCCAGCAGCTTCATTGGTGAGGGGCAAGAGACCCAGTACTTC.

V is TRBV19 and J is TRBJ1-2, with D possibly being TRBD1 (6 bases). CDR3 length: 15 amino acids. The V and J ends lost 3 bases and 3 bases respectively, with 14 bases between them. Germline CDR1 and CDR2: LNHDA and SQIVND (reference sequence). CDR3: CASSMSQGAHYGYTF. The CDR3 nucleotides are TGTGCCAGTAGTATGTCACAGGGCGCCCACTATGGCTACACCTTC.

The chain employs TRBV6-1 and TRBJ2-5, with D possibly being TRBD2 (5 bases). Trimming removed 6 bases from V and 5 bases from J, with 19 bases in between. CDR1 MNHNS and CDR2 SASEGT come from the germline V gene. This CDR3 region has 15 residues. CDR3: CASSPAGGRLETQYF. As DNA, the CDR3 is TGTGCCAGCAGCCCCGCGGGCGGTAGGTTGGAGACCCAGTACTTC.

This clonotype has a handful of counts. The chain has TRBV6-1 and TRBJ1-1; D ambiguous. Germline V CDR1 and CDR2: MNHNS, SASEGT. Deletions cut 5 bases from V and 1 base from J, with 8 bases between. This CDR3 is 13 amino acids long. CDR3 loop: CASSPGRNTEAFF. In nucleotides, the CDR3 is TGTGCCAGCAGTCCGGGCCGGAACACTGAAGCTTTCTTT.

The chain employs TRBV5-4 and TRBJ2-1; maybe TRBD2 (5 bases). V lost 2 bases and J lost 6, with 15 bases in between. Germline V gene data show CDR1 as SGHNT and CDR2 as YYREEE (reference sequence). The CDR3 runs 15 residues. The CDR3 region is CASSFGKGVGNEQFF. CDR3 nucleotides: TGTGCCAGCAGCTTTGGTAAGGGAGTGGGCAATGAGCAGTTCTTC.

V is TRBV20-1 and J is TRBJ2-1; no clear D. With 4 bases removed from V and 7 bases from J, the gap between germline ends came to 11 bases. Germline V CDR1 and CDR2: DFQATT, SNEGSKA (reference sequence). The length of the CDR3 is 12 residues. The CDR3 spells CSAIPRANEQFF. DNA of the CDR3: TGCAGTGCTATTCCAAGGGCGAATGAGCAGTTCTTC.